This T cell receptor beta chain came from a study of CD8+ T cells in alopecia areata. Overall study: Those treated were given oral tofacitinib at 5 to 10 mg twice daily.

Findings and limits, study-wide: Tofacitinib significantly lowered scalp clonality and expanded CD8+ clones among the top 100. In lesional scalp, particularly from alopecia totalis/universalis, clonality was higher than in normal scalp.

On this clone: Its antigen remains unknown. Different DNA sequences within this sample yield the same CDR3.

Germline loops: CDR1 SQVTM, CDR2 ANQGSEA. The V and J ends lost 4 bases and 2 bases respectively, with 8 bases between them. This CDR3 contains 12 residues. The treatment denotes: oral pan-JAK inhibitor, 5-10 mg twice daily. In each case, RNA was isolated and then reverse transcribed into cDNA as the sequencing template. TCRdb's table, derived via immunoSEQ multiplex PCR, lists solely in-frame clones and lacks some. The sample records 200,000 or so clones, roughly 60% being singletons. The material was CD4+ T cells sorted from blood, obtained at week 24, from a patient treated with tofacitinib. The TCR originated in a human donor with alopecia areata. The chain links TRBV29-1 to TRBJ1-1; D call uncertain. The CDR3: CSVGRPNTEAFF. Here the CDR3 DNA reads TGCAGCGTTGGCAGACCAAACACTGAAGCTTTCTTT. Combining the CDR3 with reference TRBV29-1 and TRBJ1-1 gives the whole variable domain SAVISQKPSRDICQRGTSLTIQCQVDSQVTMMFWYRQQPGQSLTLIATANQGSEATYESGFVIDKFPISRPNLTFSTLTVSNMSPEDSSIYLCSVGRPNTEAFFGQGTRLTVV.